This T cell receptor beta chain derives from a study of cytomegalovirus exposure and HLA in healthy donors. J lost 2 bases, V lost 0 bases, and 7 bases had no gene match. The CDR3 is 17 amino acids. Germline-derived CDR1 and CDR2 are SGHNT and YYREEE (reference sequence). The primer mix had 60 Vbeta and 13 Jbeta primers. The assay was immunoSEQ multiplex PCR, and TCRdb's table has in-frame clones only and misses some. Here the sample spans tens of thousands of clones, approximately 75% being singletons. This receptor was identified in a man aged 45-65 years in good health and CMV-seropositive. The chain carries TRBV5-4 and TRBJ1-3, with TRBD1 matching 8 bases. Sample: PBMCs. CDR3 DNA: TGTGCCAGCAGCTTGGTCATCGGACAGGGCGCTGGAAACACCATATATTTT. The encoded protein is CASSLVIGQGAGNTIYF.